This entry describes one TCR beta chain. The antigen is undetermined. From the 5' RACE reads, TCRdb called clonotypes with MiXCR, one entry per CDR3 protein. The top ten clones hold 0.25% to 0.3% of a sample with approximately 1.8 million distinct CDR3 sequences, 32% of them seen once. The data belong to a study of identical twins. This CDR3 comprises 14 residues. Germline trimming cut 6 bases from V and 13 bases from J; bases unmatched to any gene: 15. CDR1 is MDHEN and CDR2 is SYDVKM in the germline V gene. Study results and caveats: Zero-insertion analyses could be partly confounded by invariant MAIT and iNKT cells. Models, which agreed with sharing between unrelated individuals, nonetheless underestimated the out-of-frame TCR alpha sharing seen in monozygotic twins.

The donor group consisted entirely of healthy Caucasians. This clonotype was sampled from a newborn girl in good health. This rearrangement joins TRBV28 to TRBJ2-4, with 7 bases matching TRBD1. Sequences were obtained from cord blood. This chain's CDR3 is CASSNFPGGREQYF. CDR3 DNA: TGTGCCAGCAGCAACTTCCCAGGGGGTAGAGAGCAGTACTTC.